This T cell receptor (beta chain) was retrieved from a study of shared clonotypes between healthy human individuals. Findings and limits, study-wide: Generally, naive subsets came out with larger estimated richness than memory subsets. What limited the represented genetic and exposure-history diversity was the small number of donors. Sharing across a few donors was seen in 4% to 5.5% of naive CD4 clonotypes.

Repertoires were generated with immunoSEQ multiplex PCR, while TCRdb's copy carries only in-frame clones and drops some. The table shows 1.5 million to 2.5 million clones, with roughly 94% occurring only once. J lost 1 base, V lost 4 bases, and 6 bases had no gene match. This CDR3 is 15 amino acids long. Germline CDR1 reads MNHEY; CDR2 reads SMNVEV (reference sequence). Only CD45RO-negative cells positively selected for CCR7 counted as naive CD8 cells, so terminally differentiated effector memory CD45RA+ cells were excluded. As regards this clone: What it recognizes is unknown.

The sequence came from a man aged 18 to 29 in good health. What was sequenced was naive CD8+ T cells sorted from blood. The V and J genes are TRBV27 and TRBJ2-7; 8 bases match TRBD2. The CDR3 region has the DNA TGTGCCAGCAGTTGGACTAGCAGGACTTCCTACGAGCAGTACTTC. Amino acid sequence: CASSWTSRTSYEQYF.